These T cell receptor beta chains were read from a single sample in a study of T cell responses to AZD1222 COVID-19 vaccine. Clones were read by immunoSEQ multiplex PCR, and TCRdb kept only the in-frame ones, dropping some. In the table there are approximately 64,000 clones, around 83% of which are singletons. The sample in question was peripheral blood, obtained on day 0 of AZD1222 vaccination. Receptors originate from an adult in good health. The CDR3 runs from the conserved cysteine through the conserved F or W. The D gene is left open where the match is weak. For some rows the clone size is stated as once, few or many, or as a class when expanded; others skip it.

length: 15; J: TRBJ1-2; size: NA; D: NA; V: TRBV6-5; CDR3: CASSYEGGRGYGYTF; DNA: TGTGCCAGCAGTTACGAGGGGGGGCGCGGCTATGGCTACACCTTC
length: 15; J: TRBJ1-2; size: NA; D: NA; V: TRBV6-5; CDR3: CASSYSLNGDYGYTF; DNA: TGTGCCAGCAGTTACTCTTTAAACGGGGACTATGGCTACACCTTC
length: 19; J: TRBJ1-5; size: NA; D: NA; V: TRBV5-6; CDR3: CASSYFERAGPYRNQPQHF; DNA: TGTGCCAGCAGCTACTTCGAGAGGGCAGGCCCTTACCGCAATCAGCCCCAGCATTTT
length: 13; J: TRBJ2-5; size: NA; D: NA; V: TRBV5-5; CDR3: CASSLASQETQYF; DNA: TGTGCCAGCAGCTTGGCCAGCCAAGAGACCCAGTACTTC
length: 16; J: TRBJ2-3; size: NA; D: TRBD2; V: TRBV4-2; CDR3: CASSPTAGGDTDTQYF; DNA: TGTGCCAGCAGCCCTACTGCGGGGGGAGACACAGATACGCAGTATTTT
length: 17; J: TRBJ2-3; size: once; D: TRBD1; V: TRBV7-9; CDR3: CASRATRDRARTDTQYF; DNA: TGTGCCAGCAGAGCGACCCGGGACAGGGCCCGCACAGATACGCAGTATTTT
length: 16; J: TRBJ2-1; size: NA; D: TRBD2; V: TRBV2; CDR3: CASSRGLAGGVDEQFF; DNA: TGTGCCAGCAGTAGGGGACTAGCGGGGGGAGTGGATGAGCAGTTCTTC
length: 14; J: TRBJ1-5; size: NA; D: NA; V: TRBV29-1; CDR3: CSVVVGQSNQPQHF; DNA: TGCAGCGTTGTAGTTGGGCAGTCCAATCAGCCCCAGCATTTT
length: 16; J: TRBJ2-1; size: NA; D: NA; V: TRBV14; CDR3: CASSKSYRSSYNEQFF; DNA: TGTGCCAGCAGCAAGAGCTACAGGAGCTCCTACAATGAGCAGTTCTTC
length: 16; J: TRBJ2-3; size: NA; D: TRBD1; V: TRBV15; CDR3: CATSPPWDSPTDTQYF; DNA: TGTGCCACCAGCCCCCCATGGGACAGCCCCACAGATACGCAGTATTTT
length: 14; J: TRBJ1-2; size: NA; D: NA; V: TRBV30; CDR3: CAWNYQERGYGYTF; DNA: TGTGCCTGGAACTATCAGGAACGGGGCTATGGCTACACCTTC
length: 14; J: TRBJ1-3; size: few; D: NA; V: TRBV11-3; CDR3: CASSPTGTGNTIYF; DNA: TGTGCCAGCAGCCCCACAGGGACTGGAAACACCATATATTTT
length: 13; J: TRBJ2-7; size: NA; D: NA; V: TRBV14; CDR3: CASSLWTAYEQYF; DNA: TGTGCCAGCAGCCTGTGGACCGCGTACGAGCAGTACTTC
length: 12; J: TRBJ2-1; size: NA; D: TRBD1; V: TRBV24-1; CDR3: CATGTGANEQFF; DNA: TGTGCCACCGGGACAGGAGCAAATGAGCAGTTCTTC
length: 14; J: TRBJ2-4; size: NA; D: TRBD1; V: TRBV3-1/TRBV3-2; CDR3: CASSHRDREGIQYF; DNA: TGTGCCAGCAGCCACCGGGACAGGGAAGGCATTCAGTACTTC
length: 14; J: TRBJ1-3; size: NA; D: NA; V: TRBV19; CDR3: CASSIERSGNTIYF; DNA: TGTGCCAGTAGTATAGAAAGGTCTGGAAACACCATATATTTT
length: 16; J: TRBJ2-5; size: NA; D: TRBD1; V: TRBV19; CDR3: CASSPRTGGVGETQYF; DNA: TGTGCCAGTAGTCCCCGGACAGGGGGCGTAGGGGAGACCCAGTACTTC
length: 16; J: TRBJ2-3; size: NA; D: NA; V: TRBV7-3; CDR3: CASSLRAVSSTDTQYF; DNA: TGTGCCAGCAGCTTAAGGGCTGTTTCCAGCACAGATACGCAGTATTTT
length: 17; J: TRBJ1-5; size: NA; D: TRBD1; V: TRBV11-3; CDR3: CASSPEWDRVCNQPQHF; DNA: TGTGCCAGCAGCCCCGAGTGGGACAGGGTATGCAATCAGCCCCAGCATTTT
length: 14; J: TRBJ1-1; size: NA; D: NA; V: TRBV27; CDR3: CASSFLAEASEAFF; DNA: TGTGCCAGCAGTTTTCTAGCAGAAGCCTCTGAAGCTTTCTTT
length: 13; J: TRBJ1-6; size: NA; D: TRBD1; V: TRBV12-3/TRBV12-4; CDR3: CASTWGQISPLHF; DNA: TGTGCCAGCACCTGGGGACAGATTTCACCCCTCCACTTT
length: 12; J: TRBJ1-3; size: NA; D: NA; V: TRBV7-3; CDR3: CASSFKGNTIYF; DNA: TGTGCCAGCAGTTTTAAGGGAAACACCATATATTTT
length: 13; J: TRBJ1-1; size: NA; D: TRBD1; V: TRBV2; CDR3: CASRPGQGPEAFF; DNA: TGTGCCAGCAGACCCGGACAGGGCCCTGAAGCTTTCTTT
length: 14; J: TRBJ2-1; size: once; D: TRBD1; V: TRBV6-2/TRBV6-3; CDR3: CASSRQGTYNEQFF; DNA: TGTGCCAGCAGTCGACAGGGGACCTACAATGAGCAGTTCTTC
length: 12; J: TRBJ1-4; size: NA; D: NA; V: TRBV19; CDR3: CASSSQGGGLFF; DNA: TGTGCCAGTAGTTCACAGGGCGGAGGGCTGTTTTTT
length: 12; J: TRBJ2-1; size: NA; D: NA; V: TRBV12-3/TRBV12-4; CDR3: CASSLAGHEQFF; DNA: TGTGCCAGCAGTTTAGCAGGCCATGAGCAGTTCTTC
length: 17; J: TRBJ1-5; size: NA; D: TRBD1; V: TRBV2; CDR3: CASSEGQAKGGNQPQHF; DNA: TGTGCCAGCAGTGAGGGACAGGCTAAAGGGGGCAATCAGCCCCAGCATTTT
length: 16; J: TRBJ1-4; size: few; D: NA; V: TRBV4-2; CDR3: CASSQGKGSTNEKLFF; DNA: TGTGCCAGCAGCCAAGGCAAGGGGTCAACTAATGAAAAACTGTTTTTT
length: 14; J: TRBJ2-1; size: few; D: TRBD2; V: TRBV27; CDR3: CASSLGTTSNEQFF; DNA: TGTGCCAGCAGTTTAGGGACTACCTCCAATGAGCAGTTCTTC
length: 16; J: TRBJ1-4; size: once; D: TRBD1; V: TRBV7-9; CDR3: CASSQGQATANEKLFF; DNA: TGTGCCAGCAGCCAGGGACAGGCGACGGCTAATGAAAAACTGTTTTTT
length: 13; J: TRBJ1-2; size: NA; D: TRBD1; V: TRBV2; CDR3: CASTRDREYGYTF; DNA: TGTGCCAGCACGAGGGACAGGGAATATGGCTACACCTTC
length: 14; J: TRBJ1-1; size: NA; D: NA; V: TRBV4-1; CDR3: CASSLGSGNTEAFF; DNA: TGCGCCAGCAGCCTAGGATCGGGGAACACTGAAGCTTTCTTT
length: 14; J: TRBJ1-1; size: NA; D: NA; V: TRBV11-2; CDR3: CASSLAGYGTEAFF; DNA: TGTGCCAGCAGCTTAGCCGGTTACGGCACTGAAGCTTTCTTT
length: 17; J: TRBJ1-3; size: NA; D: NA; V: TRBV4-2; CDR3: CASSQDVGVGSGNTIYF; DNA: TGTGCCAGCAGCCAAGATGTGGGGGTTGGCTCTGGAAACACCATATATTTT
length: 16; J: TRBJ2-5; size: NA; D: NA; V: TRBV7-8; CDR3: CASSLQFAREGETQYF; DNA: TGTGCCAGCAGCTTACAATTCGCGCGGGAAGGGGAGACCCAGTACTTC
length: 15; J: TRBJ1-6; size: few; D: NA; V: TRBV19; CDR3: CASREQGRENSPLHF; DNA: TGTGCCAGTAGGGAACAGGGTAGGGAGAATTCACCCCTCCACTTT
length: 14; J: TRBJ1-5; size: NA; D: TRBD1; V: TRBV7-9; CDR3: CASSSQGSNQPQHF; DNA: TGTGCCAGCAGCTCACAGGGGAGCAATCAGCCCCAGCATTTT
length: 13; J: TRBJ1-5; size: NA; D: NA; V: TRBV5-1; CDR3: CASSPGMGQPQHF; DNA: TGCGCCAGCAGCCCTGGCATGGGTCAGCCCCAGCATTTT
length: 14; J: TRBJ1-2; size: NA; D: TRBD1; V: TRBV6-4; CDR3: CASSEGQEGYGYTF; DNA: TGTGCCAGCAGTGAAGGACAGGAGGGGTATGGCTACACCTTC
length: 13; J: TRBJ1-1; size: NA; D: NA; V: TRBV6-5; CDR3: CASSYYGDTEAFF; DNA: TGTGCCAGCAGTTACTACGGGGACACTGAAGCTTTCTTT
length: 12; J: TRBJ1-1; size: NA; D: NA; V: TRBV6-5; CDR3: CASSLRGTEAFF; DNA: TGTGCCAGCAGTCTCAGGGGAACTGAAGCTTTCTTT
length: 15; J: TRBJ2-5; size: NA; D: NA; V: TRBV6-1; CDR3: CASSERWRNQETQYF; DNA: TGTGCCAGCAGTGAAAGGTGGAGGAACCAAGAGACCCAGTACTTC
length: 12; J: TRBJ2-7; size: NA; D: NA; V: TRBV19; CDR3: CASGTGPYEQYF; DNA: TGTGCCAGTGGAACAGGGCCCTACGAGCAGTACTTC
length: 15; J: TRBJ1-1; size: NA; D: NA; V: TRBV18; CDR3: CASSPPGVTDTEAFF; DNA: TGTGCCAGCTCACCACCGGGGGTTACGGACACTGAAGCTTTCTTT
length: 12; J: TRBJ1-1; size: NA; D: NA; V: TRBV3-1/TRBV3-2; CDR3: CASSQWGLEAFF; DNA: TGTGCCAGCAGCCAGTGGGGGCTTGAAGCTTTCTTT
length: 16; J: TRBJ2-6; size: NA; D: NA; V: TRBV7-2; CDR3: CASSLATGAGANVLTF; DNA: TGTGCCAGCAGCTTAGCGACGGGGGCTGGGGCCAACGTCCTGACTTTC